This T cell receptor beta chain was captured by sequencing in a study of early T cells in non-severe SARS-CoV-2 infection (dated by TCRdb to the early 2020s). Context from the whole study: Because TCR sequencing relied on bulk RNA taken from unsorted whole blood, pairing of alpha and beta chains was not possible.

Library prep was done by 5' RACE. Sequenced using a NextSeq 500. Unique molecular identifiers were attached to individual cDNA molecules in the TCR library protocol so that sequencing error and PCR bias could be corrected. Both TCR alpha and beta chains were sequenced, and tight co-correlation was observed between alpha and beta sequence abundances in each sample. For the original study's pipeline: Decombinator V4 was used to perform V gene, J gene and CDR3 annotation of TCR sequences. Expanded TCRs were defined as changing significantly between any two time points under a Poisson model with p below 0.0001. TCR abundances were normalised to the total number of TCRs sequenced per sample and were expressed as counts per million. MAIT TCRs were defined by TRAV1-2 paired with TRAJ12, TRAJ20 or TRAJ33, and iNKT TCRs by TRAV10 paired with TRAJ18. VDJdb, accessed 1 November 2021, was searched for CMV, EBV and SARS-CoV-2 annotated TCRs, excluding TCRs annotated for multiple antigens. The public sequencing data were trimmed at Q25 with fastp and processed into clonotypes with MiXCR by TCRdb, which kept only in-frame beta chains. Rows are unified per CDR3 protein, each entry keeping the most common DNA and genes. These V and J calls are TCRdb output, not the study's own analysis. In all, the sample holds 90,000 or so distinct CDR3 sequences, and under 15% of those were seen once. The top ten clones comprise 5.5% of the sample.

This clonotype has more than one count but fewer than ten. The antigen it binds to is not known. No base quality values were provided; no much bigger clone lies one nucleotide off. Beyond this particular receptor, the publication reports: VDJdb matching was skewed toward anti-spike CD8 responses and likely underestimated virus-specific expansions, missing private and CD4 specificities.

A case-control design nested within a healthcare worker cohort in London, UK, was used, with weekly nasopharyngeal swab PCR tests and blood sampling performed. Healthcare workers were recruited during the week of the UK lockdown, between 23 and 31 March 2020, and followed weekly for up to about 15 weeks. The germline V gene sets CDR1 to MGHRA and CDR2 to YSYEKL. For this chain, trimming is 0 bases at the V end and 6 bases at the J end, and the number of junction bases without a gene match is 10. Counted from cysteine to phenylalanine, this CDR3 has 17 amino acids. Left in the record is the CDR3 DNA by itself, 51 bases read in frame from the first base.

What was sequenced was whole blood. The chain couples TRBV4-1 to TRBJ2-3, and TRBD2 matches 9 of the central bases. The clonotype was recovered from an adult who was a healthcare worker with PCR-confirmed SARS-CoV-2 infection or an uninfected control (not recorded which). The sequence in DNA is TGCGCCAGCAGCCAAGAGGCAGCGGGAGGCTCACCCGATACGCAGTATTTT. This yields the protein CASSQEAAGGSPDTQYF.